This record concerns one TCR beta chain sequence. Other DNA sequences in this specimen translate into the identical CDR3. Only in-frame clones appear in the TCRdb table, and some are missing; sequencing was by immunoSEQ multiplex PCR. This sample carries about 100,000 clones, 94% of them seen once, and the ten largest clones take over 0.8%. The sample belongs to a study of T cell changes during pregnancy in multiple sclerosis. Germline CDR1 and CDR2: MDHEN and SYDVKM. The CDR3 length is 15 residues. The trim removed 6 bases at V and 7 bases at J, leaving 9 bases unmatched. The sample in question was peripheral blood, obtained before pregnancy. The receptor was isolated from a female donor with multiple sclerosis, enrolled in a pregnancy study. The chain joins TRBV28 to TRBJ1-5; 10 bases align to TRBD1. CDR3 sequence: CASSLGQGFRQPQHF. In nucleotides, the CDR3 is TGTGCCAGCAGCCTGGGACAGGGGTTTCGGCAGCCCCAGCATTTT.